This TCR beta chain was captured by sequencing in a study of T cell responses to AZD1222 COVID-19 vaccine. Profiling relied on immunoSEQ multiplex PCR, and the TCRdb table lists in-frame clones only, not all of them. The sample lists tens of thousands of clones, roughly 89% occurring once. V lost 5 bases, J lost 3 bases, and 9 bases stayed unmatched. This CDR3 is 16 amino acids long. Germline values: CDR1 MNHEY, CDR2 SMNVEV (reference sequence). General observations from the study: Spike was spanned by vaccine-associated CD4 TCRs, which were dominant at 160-218 and 743-854. Reports say nearly half of spike-specific TCRs go after unmutated variant regions.

As for this clone: Its antigen is not known.

The starting material was peripheral blood, obtained on day 0 of AZD1222 vaccination. V and J are TRBV27 and TRBJ1-5; 8 bases align to TRBD1. This sequence originates from an adult in good health. CDR3 sequence: CASSPHWTGTNQPQHF. In DNA form, the CDR3 reads TGTGCCAGCAGTCCTCACTGGACAGGGACCAATCAGCCCCAGCATTTT.